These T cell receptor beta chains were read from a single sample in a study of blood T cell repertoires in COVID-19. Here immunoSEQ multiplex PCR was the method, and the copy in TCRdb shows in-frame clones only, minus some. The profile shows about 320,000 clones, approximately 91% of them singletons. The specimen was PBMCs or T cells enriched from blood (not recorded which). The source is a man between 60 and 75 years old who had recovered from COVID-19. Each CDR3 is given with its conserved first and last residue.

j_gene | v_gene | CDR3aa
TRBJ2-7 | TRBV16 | CASSQGTGASYEQYF
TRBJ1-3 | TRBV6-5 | CASTRQGPGNTIYF
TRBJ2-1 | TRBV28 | CASSARLAAVYNEQFF
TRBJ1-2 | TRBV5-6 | CASSLLGQSNYGYTF
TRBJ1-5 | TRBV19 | CASSPWIRDSEQPQHF
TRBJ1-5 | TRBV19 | CASNVWGGNQPQHF
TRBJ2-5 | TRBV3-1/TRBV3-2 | CASSRTSGRGWETQYF
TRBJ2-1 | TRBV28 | CASRASGEQFF
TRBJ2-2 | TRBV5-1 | CASSLPLAGTGELFF
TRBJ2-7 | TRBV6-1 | CASSEEGLAVGSYEQYF
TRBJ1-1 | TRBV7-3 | CASSPQSRITEAFF
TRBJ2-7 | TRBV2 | CASIPGQPKYEQYF
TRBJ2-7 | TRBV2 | CASSDGLATTYEQYF
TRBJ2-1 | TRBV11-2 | CASSIRLVAEQFF
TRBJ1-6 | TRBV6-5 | CASSYSTGGNSPLHF
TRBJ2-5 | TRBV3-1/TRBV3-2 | CASRLSGRAFQETQYF
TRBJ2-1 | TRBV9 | CASSVVGGLPANEQFF
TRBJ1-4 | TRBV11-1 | CASSSNSGKDEKLFF
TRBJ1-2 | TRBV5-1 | CASSLTNGYYSYTF
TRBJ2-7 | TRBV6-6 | CASRRDRGSSEQYF
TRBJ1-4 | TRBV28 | CASSFGTGVANEKLFF
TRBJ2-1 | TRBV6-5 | CASSYEASGSYNEQFF
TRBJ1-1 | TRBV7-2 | CASSAVGGLFGNTEAFF
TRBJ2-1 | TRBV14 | CASSFSGRAALNEQFF
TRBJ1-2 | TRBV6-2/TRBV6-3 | CASSYLASGGYTF
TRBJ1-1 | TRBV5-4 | CASSQMTGLTEAFF
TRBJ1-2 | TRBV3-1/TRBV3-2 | CASSLVGPENYGYTF
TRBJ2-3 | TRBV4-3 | CASSQVLRSGGNTDTQYF
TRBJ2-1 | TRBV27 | CASHSSGQGEVNEQFF
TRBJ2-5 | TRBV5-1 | CASSLATGSRPQETQYF
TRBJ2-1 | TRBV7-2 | CASSLGGGRASAEQFF
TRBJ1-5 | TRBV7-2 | CASSLDGSNQPQHF
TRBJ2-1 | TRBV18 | CASSPGLFSYNEQFF
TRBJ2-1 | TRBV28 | CASSPSGTSVNEQFF
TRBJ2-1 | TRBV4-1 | CASRGANDLNEQFF
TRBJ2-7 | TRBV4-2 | CASSQPIAGVAYEQYF
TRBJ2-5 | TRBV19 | CASSIPNQETQYF
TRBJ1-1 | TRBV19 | CASARGTLTEAFF
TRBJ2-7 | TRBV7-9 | CASSFDIEQYF
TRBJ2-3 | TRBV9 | CASSVGGTDTQYF
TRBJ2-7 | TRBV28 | CASRSRLGRRSYEQYF
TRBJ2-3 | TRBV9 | CASSVGQASSTDTQYF
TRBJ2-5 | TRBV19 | CASNRGSETQYF
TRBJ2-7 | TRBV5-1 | CASSLAQSASHYEQYF
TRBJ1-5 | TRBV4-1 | CASSQEQGSSNQPQHF
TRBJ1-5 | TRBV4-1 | CASSHRDMGNQPQHF
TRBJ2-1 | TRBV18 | CASSPQPSAYNEQFF
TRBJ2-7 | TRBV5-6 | CASSLVRYRGYEQYF